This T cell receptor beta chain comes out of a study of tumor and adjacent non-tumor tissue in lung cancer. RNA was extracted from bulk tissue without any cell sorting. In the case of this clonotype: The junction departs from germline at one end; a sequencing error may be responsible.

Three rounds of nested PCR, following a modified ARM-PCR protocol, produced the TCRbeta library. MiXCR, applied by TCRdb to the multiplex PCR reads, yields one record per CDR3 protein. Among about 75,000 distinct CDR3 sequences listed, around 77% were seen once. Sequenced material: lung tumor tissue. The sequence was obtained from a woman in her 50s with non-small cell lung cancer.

CDR3 DNA: TGCGCCAACAGCCAGGATAGGACTAGCGGGTTCTACAAGCAGTACTTC. It is translated as CANSQDRTSGFYKQYF. The genes are TRBV4-1 and TRBJ2-7, with 11 bases lining up with TRBD2. CDR1 and CDR2 from the germline V gene are MGHRA and YSYEKL. CDR3 length: 16 amino acids.